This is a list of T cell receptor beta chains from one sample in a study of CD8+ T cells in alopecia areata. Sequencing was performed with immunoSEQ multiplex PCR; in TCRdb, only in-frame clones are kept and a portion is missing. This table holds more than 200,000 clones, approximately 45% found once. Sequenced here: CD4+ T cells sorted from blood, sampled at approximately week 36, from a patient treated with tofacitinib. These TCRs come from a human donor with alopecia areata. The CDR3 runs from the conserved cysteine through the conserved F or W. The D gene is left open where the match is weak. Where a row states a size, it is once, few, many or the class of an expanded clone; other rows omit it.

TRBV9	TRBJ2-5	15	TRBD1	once	TGTGCCAGCAGCGTCCGACAGGGGTATGGGGAGACCCAGTACTTC	CASSVRQGYGETQYF
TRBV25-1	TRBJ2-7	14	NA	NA	TGTGCCAGCAGTTATAGCGGCATTTCCTACGAGCAGTACTTC	CASSYSGISYEQYF
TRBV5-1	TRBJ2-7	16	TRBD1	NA	TGCGCCAGCAGCTTAATAGCGACAGGGGGTTCCTACGAGCAGTACTTC	CASSLIATGGSYEQYF
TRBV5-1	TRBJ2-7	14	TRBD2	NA	TGCGCCAGCAGCTATGGGACTAGCGGCTACGAGCAGTACTTC	CASSYGTSGYEQYF
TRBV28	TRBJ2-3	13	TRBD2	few	TGTGCCAGCTTAGCGGGAGACACAGATACGCAGTATTTT	CASLAGDTDTQYF
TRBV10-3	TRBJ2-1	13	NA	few	TGTGCCACCAATGGAGGGGTAGGCAATGAGCAGTTCTTC	CATNGGVGNEQFF
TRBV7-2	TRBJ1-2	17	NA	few	TGTGCCAGCAGCTTGGGAGGGGTAAACTCGCTTATTGGTGGCTACACCTTC	CASSLGGVNSLIGGYTF
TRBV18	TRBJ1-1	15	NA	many	TGTGCCAGCTCGATCGGCCAGCAGCTTATTACTGAAGCTTTCTTT	CASSIGQQLITEAFF
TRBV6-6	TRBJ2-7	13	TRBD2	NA	TGTGCCAGCAAAGCTAGCGGGATCTACGAGCAGTACTTC	CASKASGIYEQYF
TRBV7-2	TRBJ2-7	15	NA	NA	TGTGCCAGCAGCTTAGTGCACGGGAGATCTTACGAGCAGTACTTC	CASSLVHGRSYEQYF
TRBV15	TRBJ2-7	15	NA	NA	TGTGCCACCAGCAGAGGAGGGGGACTCTATTACGAGCAGTACTTC	CATSRGGGLYYEQYF
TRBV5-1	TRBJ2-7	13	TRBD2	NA	TGTGCTCCTCCCGGTGAGCGGGACTACGAGCAGTACTTC	CAPPGERDYEQYF
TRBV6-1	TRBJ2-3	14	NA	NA	TGTGCCAGCAGTGGTGCGGGCCCTTCAGATACGCAGTATTTT	CASSGAGPSDTQYF
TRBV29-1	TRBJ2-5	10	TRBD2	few	TGCAGCGTCGGGGGGGAGACCCAGTACTTC	CSVGGETQYF
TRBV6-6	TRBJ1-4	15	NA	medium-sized	TGTGCCAGCATCAAAGCAGACGCAACTAATGAAAAACTGTTTTTT	CASIKADATNEKLFF
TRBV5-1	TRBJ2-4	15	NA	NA	TGCGCCAGCAGCTTGTCTAGACACGAGGGAAACATTCAGTACTTC	CASSLSRHEGNIQYF
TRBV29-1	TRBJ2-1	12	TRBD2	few	TGCAGCGTCCCCGGGACTAGCTATGAGCAGTTCTTC	CSVPGTSYEQFF
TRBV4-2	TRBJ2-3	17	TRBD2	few	TGTGCCAGCAGCAGGACTAGCGGGAGTCGGGGCACAGATACGCAGTATTTT	CASSRTSGSRGTDTQYF
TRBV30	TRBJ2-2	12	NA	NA	TGTGCCTGGAGTGAGAACACCGGGGAGCTGTTTTTT	CAWSENTGELFF
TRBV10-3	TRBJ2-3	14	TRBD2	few	TGTGCCATCAGTGGGACTAGCGACACAGATACGCAGTATTTT	CAISGTSDTDTQYF
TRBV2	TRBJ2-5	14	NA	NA	TGTGCCAGCAGTGAAGAAAAGATTCGAGAGACCCAGTACTTC	CASSEEKIRETQYF
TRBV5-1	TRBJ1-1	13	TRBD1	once	TGCGCCAGCAAGGGGACAGCGCACACTGAAGCTTTCTTT	CASKGTAHTEAFF
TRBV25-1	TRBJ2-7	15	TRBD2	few	TGTGCCAGCAGCCCAACTAGCGGAATCTCCTACGAGCAGTACTTC	CASSPTSGISYEQYF
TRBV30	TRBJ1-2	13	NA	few	TGTGCCTGGAGGCCCACCCTCAGCTATGGCTACACCTTC	CAWRPTLSYGYTF
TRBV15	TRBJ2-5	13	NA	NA	TGTGCCACCAGCAGCCTGGGCCCAGGGACCCAGTACTTC	CATSSLGPGTQYF
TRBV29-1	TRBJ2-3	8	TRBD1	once	TGCAACGTTGAGTCAGGGGGCTTT	CNVESGGF
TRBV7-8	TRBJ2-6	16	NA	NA	TGTGCCAGCAGCTTAGTTACGGATTCTGGGGCCAACGTCCTGACTTTC	CASSLVTDSGANVLTF
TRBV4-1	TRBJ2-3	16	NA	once	TGCGCCAGCAGCCAAGATCGAGGGGCTCTCACAGATACGCAGTATTTT	CASSQDRGALTDTQYF
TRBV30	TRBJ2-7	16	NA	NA	TGTGCCTGGAGTGTAATTTCGACAGTTGTCTCCTACGAGCAGTACTTC	CAWSVISTVVSYEQYF
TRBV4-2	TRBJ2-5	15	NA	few	TGTGCCAGCAGCCAGTTCCAGGGAACCCAAGAGACCCAGTACTTC	CASSQFQGTQETQYF
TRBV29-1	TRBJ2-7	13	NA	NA	TGCAGCGTTCAAAGGCAGGGTTTCTACGAGCAGTACTTC	CSVQRQGFYEQYF
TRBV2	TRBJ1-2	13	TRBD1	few	TGTGCCAGCAGTGATGACAGGGGGGATGGCTACACCTTC	CASSDDRGDGYTF